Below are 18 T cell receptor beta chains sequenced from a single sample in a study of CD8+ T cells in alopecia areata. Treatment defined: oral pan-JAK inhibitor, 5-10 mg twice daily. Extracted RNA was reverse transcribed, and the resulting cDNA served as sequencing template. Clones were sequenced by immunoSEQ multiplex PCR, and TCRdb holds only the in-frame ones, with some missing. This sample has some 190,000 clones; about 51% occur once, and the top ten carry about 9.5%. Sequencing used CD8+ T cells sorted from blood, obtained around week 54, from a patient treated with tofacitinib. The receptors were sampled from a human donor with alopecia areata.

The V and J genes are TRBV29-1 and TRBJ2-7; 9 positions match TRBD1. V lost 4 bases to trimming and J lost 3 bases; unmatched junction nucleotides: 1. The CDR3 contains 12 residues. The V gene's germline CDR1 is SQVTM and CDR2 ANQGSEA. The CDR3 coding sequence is TGCAGCGTTGTGACAGGGGGCTACGAGCAGTACTTC. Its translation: CSVVTGGYEQYF.

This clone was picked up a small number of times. The DNA for the CDR3 is TGTGCCAGCAGCTTTGGCGGGGGACTATACGAGCAGTACTTC. This sequence encodes CASSFGGGLYEQYF. The V call is TRBV9, the J call TRBJ2-7; 7 bases line up with TRBD2. Germline V gene data show CDR1 as SGDLS and CDR2 as YYNGEE. After removal of 4 bases from V and 4 bases from J, the junction contained 8 bases not matched to a gene. The CDR3 has 14 amino acids.

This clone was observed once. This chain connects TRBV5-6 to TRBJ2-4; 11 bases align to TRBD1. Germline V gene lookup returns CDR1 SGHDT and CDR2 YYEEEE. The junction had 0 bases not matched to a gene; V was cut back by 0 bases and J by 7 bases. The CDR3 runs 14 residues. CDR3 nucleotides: TGTGCCAGCAGCTTGGGGGACAGGGGGAACATTCAGTACTTC. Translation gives CASSLGDRGNIQYF.

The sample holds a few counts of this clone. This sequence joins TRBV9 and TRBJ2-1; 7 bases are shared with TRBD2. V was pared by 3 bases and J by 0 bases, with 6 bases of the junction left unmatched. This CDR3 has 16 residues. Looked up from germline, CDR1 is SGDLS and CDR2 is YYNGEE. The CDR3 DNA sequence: TGTGCCAGCAGCGCCGCGGGGGTTCTCTCCTACAATGAGCAGTTCTTC. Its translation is CASSAAGVLSYNEQFF.

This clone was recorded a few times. For the CDR3, the DNA is TGTGCCAGCAATCCCGGACCGTACAATGAGCAGTTCTTC. Residues: CASNPGPYNEQFF. The chain uses TRBV28 and TRBJ2-1, with no clear D. The CDR3 has 13 amino acids. CDR1 MDHEN and CDR2 SYDVKM come from the germline V gene. V was trimmed by 7 bases and J by 4 bases, leaving 11 bases between them.

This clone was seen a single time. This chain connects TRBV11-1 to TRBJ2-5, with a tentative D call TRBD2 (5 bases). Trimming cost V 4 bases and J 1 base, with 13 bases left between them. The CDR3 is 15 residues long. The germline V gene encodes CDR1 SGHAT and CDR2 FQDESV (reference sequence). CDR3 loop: CASSSYIAIQETQYF. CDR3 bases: TGTGCCAGCAGCTCCTACATAGCGATCCAAGAGACCCAGTACTTC.

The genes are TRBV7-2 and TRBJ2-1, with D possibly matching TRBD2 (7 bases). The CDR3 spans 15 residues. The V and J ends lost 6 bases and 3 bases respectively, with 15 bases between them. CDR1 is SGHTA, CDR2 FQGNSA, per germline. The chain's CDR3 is CASSSGGPYYNEQFF. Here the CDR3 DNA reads TGTGCCAGCAGTTCGGGGGGCCCATACTACAATGAGCAGTTCTTC.

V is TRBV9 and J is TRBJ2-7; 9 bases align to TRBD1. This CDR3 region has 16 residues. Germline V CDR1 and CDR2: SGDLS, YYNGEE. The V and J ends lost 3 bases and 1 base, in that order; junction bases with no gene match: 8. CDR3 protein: CASSANIGTGSYEQYF. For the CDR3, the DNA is TGTGCCAGCAGCGCCAACATCGGGACAGGGTCCTACGAGCAGTACTTC.

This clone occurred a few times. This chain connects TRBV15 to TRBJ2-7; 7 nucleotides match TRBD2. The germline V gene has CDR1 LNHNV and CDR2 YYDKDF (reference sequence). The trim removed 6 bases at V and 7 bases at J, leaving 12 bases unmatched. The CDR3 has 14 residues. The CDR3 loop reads CATRSSGGSVEQYF. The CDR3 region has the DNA TGTGCCACCAGGAGTTCGGGGGGATCGGTAGAGCAGTACTTC.

As DNA, the CDR3 is TGTGCCAGCAGCCTGGTGGGCGTCCGTGAGCAGTTCTTC. It specifies CASSLVGVREQFF. The chain combines TRBV13 with TRBJ2-1; D gene ambiguous. The CDR3 has 13 residues. CDR1 is PRHDT, CDR2 FYEKMQ, per germline (reference sequence). Trimming took off 5 bases at V and 9 bases at J, with 14 bases between the two ends.

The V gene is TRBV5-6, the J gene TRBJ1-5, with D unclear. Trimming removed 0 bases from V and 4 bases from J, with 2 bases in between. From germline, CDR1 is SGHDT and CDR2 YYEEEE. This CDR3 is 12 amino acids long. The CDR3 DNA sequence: TGTGCCAGCAGCTTGGGGAATCAGCCCCAGCATTTT. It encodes CASSLGNQPQHF.

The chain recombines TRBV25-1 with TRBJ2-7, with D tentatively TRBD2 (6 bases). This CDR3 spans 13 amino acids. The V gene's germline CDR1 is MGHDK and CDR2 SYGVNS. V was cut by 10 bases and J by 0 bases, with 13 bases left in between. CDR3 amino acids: CATLGGVSYEQYF. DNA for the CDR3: TGTGCCACCCTCGGGGGTGTCTCCTACGAGCAGTACTTC.

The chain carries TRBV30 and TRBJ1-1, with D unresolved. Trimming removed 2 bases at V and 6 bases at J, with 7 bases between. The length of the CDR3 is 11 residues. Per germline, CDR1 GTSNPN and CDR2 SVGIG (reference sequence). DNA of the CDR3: TGTGCCTGGAGTCCCCCGGCTGAAGCTTTCTTT. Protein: CAWSPPAEAFF.

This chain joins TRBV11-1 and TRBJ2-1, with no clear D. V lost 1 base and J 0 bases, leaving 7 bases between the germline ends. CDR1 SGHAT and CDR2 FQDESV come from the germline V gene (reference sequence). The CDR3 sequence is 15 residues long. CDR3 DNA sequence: TGTGCCAGCAGCTTAGTGGCCAGCTCCTACAATGAGCAGTTCTTC. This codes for CASSLVASSYNEQFF.

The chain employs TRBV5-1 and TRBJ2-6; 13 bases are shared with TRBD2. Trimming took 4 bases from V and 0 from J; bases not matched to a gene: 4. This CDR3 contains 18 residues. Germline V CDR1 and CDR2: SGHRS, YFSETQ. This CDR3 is CASSPGLAGVSGANVLTF. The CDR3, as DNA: TGCGCCAGCAGCCCAGGACTAGCGGGAGTCTCTGGGGCCAACGTCCTGACTTTC.

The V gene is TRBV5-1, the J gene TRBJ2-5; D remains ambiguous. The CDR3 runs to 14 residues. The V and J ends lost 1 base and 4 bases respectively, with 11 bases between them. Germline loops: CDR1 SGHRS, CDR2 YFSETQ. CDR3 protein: CASSLKSRRETQYF. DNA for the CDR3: TGCGCCAGCAGCTTGAAGTCCAGGCGAGAGACCCAGTACTTC.

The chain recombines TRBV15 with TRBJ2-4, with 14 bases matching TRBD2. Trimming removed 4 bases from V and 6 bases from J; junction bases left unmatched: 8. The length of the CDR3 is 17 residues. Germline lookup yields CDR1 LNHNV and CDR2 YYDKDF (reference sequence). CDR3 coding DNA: TGTGCCACCAGCATGGGACTAGCGGGGGTGGTAGGAAACATTCAGTACTTC. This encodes CATSMGLAGVVGNIQYF.

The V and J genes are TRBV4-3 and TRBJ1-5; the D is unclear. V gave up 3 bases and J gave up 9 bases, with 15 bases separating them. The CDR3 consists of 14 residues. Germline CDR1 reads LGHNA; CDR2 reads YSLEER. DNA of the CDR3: TGCGCCAGCAGCCAGATGCAAGATAAAATGCCCCAGCATTTT. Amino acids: CASSQMQDKMPQHF.